These 22 T cell receptor beta chains were all obtained from the same sample, sequenced in a study of cytomegalovirus exposure and HLA in healthy donors. Use of 60 Vbeta and 13 Jbeta primers characterized the PCR. TCRdb keeps only in-frame clones here, not all; method: immunoSEQ multiplex PCR. The sample contains about 43,000 clones, around 56% of which appear only once. The sample was PBMCs. Receptor source: a man between 60 and 75 years old in good health and CMV-seronegative.

This clone came up a few times. V usage is TRBV6-5 and J usage is TRBJ1-5; TRBD1 agrees at 8 bases. Germline V gives CDR1 MNHEY, CDR2 SVGAGI. V lost 6 bases, J lost 10 bases, and 11 bases stayed unmatched. CDR3 length equals 14 residues. The CDR3 spells CASSPGQGSLPQHF. Written as DNA, the CDR3 is TGTGCCAGCAGCCCCGGACAGGGTTCTCTTCCCCAGCATTTT.

The chain links TRBV4-1 to TRBJ2-7; TRBD2 might be the D (6 bases). Deletions cut 4 bases from V and 3 bases from J, with 10 bases between. The CDR3 runs to 13 residues. Germline CDR1 MGHRA, CDR2 YSYEKL. CDR3 sequence (DNA): TGCGCCAGCAGCCGGGACTCGAACTACGAGCAGTACTTC. It specifies CASSRDSNYEQYF.

The rearrangement joins TRBV9 to TRBJ1-2, with D tentatively TRBD1 (5 bases). This CDR3 comprises 16 residues. Germline lookup yields CDR1 SGDLS and CDR2 YYNGEE. V lost 0 bases and J lost 3, with 15 bases in between. CDR3 sequence: CASSVEYGALDYGYTF. The DNA of the CDR3 is TGTGCCAGCAGCGTAGAGTATGGGGCTTTAGACTATGGCTACACCTTC.

The genes are TRBV18 and TRBJ2-2, with D tentatively TRBD1 (6 bases). The germline V and J ends were trimmed by 4 bases and 7 bases, with 16 bases remaining between them. The CDR3 covers 15 residues. Germline V gene sequence: CDR1 KGHSH, CDR2 LQKENI. Written as DNA, the CDR3 is TGTGCCAGCTCACAACAACAGGGCAAAGGCGGGGAGCTGTTTTTT. Protein product: CASSQQQGKGGELFF. Combining the CDR3 with reference TRBV18 and TRBJ2-2 gives the whole variable domain NAGVMQNPRHLVRRRGQEARLRCSPMKGHSHVYWYRQLPEEGLKFMVYLQKENIIDESGMPKERFSAEFPKEGPSILRIQQVVRGDSAAYFCASSQQQGKGGELFFGEGSRLTVL.

V usage is TRBV7-9 and J usage is TRBJ1-5; 7 nucleotides align to TRBD1. V shed 3 bases and J 0 bases; nucleotides not matched to a gene: 5. This CDR3 has 16 amino acids. Germline lookup yields CDR1 SEHNR and CDR2 FQNEAQ (reference sequence). The DNA for the CDR3 is TGTGCCAGCAGCTTGGGACAGCAATATAGCAATCAGCCCCAGCATTTT. Its translation: CASSLGQQYSNQPQHF.

This rearrangement joins TRBV21-1 to TRBJ1-1. TRBV21-1 is a recognized pseudogene. CDR3 length equals 17 residues. CDR3 loop: CASSKVVSRRGSTEAFF. The CDR3 bases are TGTGCCAGCAGCAAAGTCGTATCCCGGAGGGGATCCACTGAAGCTTTCTTT.

The CDR3: CASSVGRNPYEQYF. The CDR3 nucleotides read TGTGCCAGCAGCGTCGGCAGGAATCCCTACGAGCAGTACTTC. This rearrangement joins TRBV9 to TRBJ2-7; D is ambiguous. With 2 bases removed from V and 2 bases from J, the gap between germline ends came to 11 bases. CDR3 length: 14 amino acids. Germline V gene lookup returns CDR1 SGDLS and CDR2 YYNGEE.

This clone showed up just a few times. The chain links TRBV5-1 to TRBJ2-1, with a possible D match to TRBD2 (6 bases). The CDR3 contains 16 residues. V was trimmed by 4 bases and J by 2 bases, leaving 16 bases between them. Germline lookup yields CDR1 SGHRS and CDR2 YFSETQ. The CDR3 nucleotides read TGCGCCAGCAGCCGAGAGGGGCCGGGGGCCTACAATGAGCAGTTCTTC. Its translation is CASSREGPGAYNEQFF. Full variable domain (remainder filled in from reference TRBV5-1 and TRBJ2-1): KAGVTQTPRYLIKTRGQQVTLSCSPISGHRSVSWYQQTPGQGLQFLFEYFSETQRNKGNFPGRFSGRQFSNSRSEMNVSTLELGDSALYLCASSREGPGAYNEQFFGPGTRLTVL.

Note on this clone: The junction departs from germline at one end; a sequencing error may be responsible. The chain carries TRBV6-1 and TRBJ1-5; D perhaps matches TRBD1 (5 bases). This CDR3 contains 13 residues. Germline V gives CDR1 MNHNS, CDR2 SASEGT. CDR3: CACQGLSSQPQHF. CDR3 in DNA: TGTGCCTGTCAGGGATTGAGCAGTCAGCCCCAGCATTTT.

This clone turned up a few times. The chain uses TRBV2 and TRBJ2-1; the D is unclear. V gave up 6 bases and J gave up 7 bases, with 10 bases separating them. CDR1 is SNHLY, CDR2 FYNNEI, per germline. The CDR3 loop spans 12 amino acids. The CDR3 reads CASRLDGNEQFF. The CDR3 nucleotides read TGTGCCAGCAGGCTAGACGGAAATGAGCAGTTCTTC.

V gene TRBV29-1 combines with J gene TRBJ1-1; D may be TRBD1 (5 bases). CDR1 and CDR2 from the germline V gene are SQVTM and ANQGSEA. With 3 bases removed from V and 3 bases from J, the gap between germline ends came to 17 bases. This CDR3 is built from 15 residues. The CDR3 here is CSVEGGKRGDTEAFF. The CDR3 nucleotides are TGCAGCGTTGAGGGAGGGAAGAGAGGGGACACTGAAGCTTTCTTT.

The rearrangement joins TRBV29-1 to TRBJ1-1; D gene uncertain. V dropped 1 base and J dropped 5 bases, with 8 bases sitting between them. Germline V gene lookup returns CDR1 SQVTM and CDR2 ANQGSEA. The CDR3 runs to 12 residues. The CDR3 region has the DNA TGCAGCGTTGAAGTAGTAAGAACTGAAGCTTTCTTT. It is translated as CSVEVVRTEAFF.

This rearrangement joins TRBV10-2 to TRBJ2-3; no firm D call. The CDR3 contains 14 residues. Trimming left V 7 bases short and J 6 bases short, with 17 bases between. CDR1 and CDR2 (germline): WSHSY, SAAADI. As DNA, the CDR3 is TGCGCCAGCACCCCAGCGAGGAGTGTGGATACGCAGTATTTT. This codes for CASTPARSVDTQYF.

The chain has TRBV7-2 and TRBJ1-1; no clear D. This CDR3 has 14 amino acids. Germline loops: CDR1 SGHTA, CDR2 FQGNSA. Trimming removed 1 base at V and 3 bases at J, with 9 bases between. Here the CDR3 reads CASSLGQRDTEAFF. DNA for the CDR3: TGTGCCAGCAGCTTAGGGCAGCGGGACACTGAAGCTTTCTTT.

The V call is TRBV23-1, the J call TRBJ2-5; D may be TRBD2 (6 bases). TRBV23-1 is labeled an ORF, and its function is uncertain. This CDR3 is built from 14 residues. Trimming left V 3 bases short and J 2 bases short, with 10 bases between. CDR3 protein: CASSQRDLQETQYF. DNA of the CDR3: TGCGCCAGCAGTCAGCGGGACCTACAAGAGACCCAGTACTTC.

V and J are TRBV19 and TRBJ2-3, with 10 bases matching TRBD2. V lost 8 bases to trimming and J lost 6 bases; unmatched junction nucleotides: 8. The V gene's germline CDR1 is LNHDA and CDR2 SQIVND (reference sequence). There are 14 residues in the CDR3. In DNA form, the CDR3 reads TGTGCCAGTCGGGTCGCTAGCGGGAGCGATACGCAGTATTTT. Translated, it gives CASRVASGSDTQYF.

V gene TRBV5-1 combines with J gene TRBJ1-2, with 10 bases that match TRBD1. With 6 bases clipped from V and 8 bases from J, the junction kept 7 bases outside the gene matches. The CDR3 is 13 amino acids. Germline V gene data show CDR1 as SGHRS and CDR2 as YFSETQ. The CDR3 region is CASKEGTGVGYTF. CDR3 bases: TGCGCCAGCAAGGAGGGGACAGGGGTCGGCTACACCTTC.

The rearrangement uses TRBV10-1 and TRBJ2-6; a weak D match, TRBD1 (6 bases). Germline loops: CDR1 WNHNN, CDR2 SYGVQD (reference sequence). The CDR3 runs to 18 residues. The germline V and J ends were trimmed by 6 bases and 2 bases, with 20 bases remaining between them. Here the CDR3 DNA reads TGCGCCAGCAGCCCCAAGGGGGTTGGATTGCCTGGGGCCAACGTCCTGACTTTC. Its protein product is CASSPKGVGLPGANVLTF.

This chain joins TRBV7-2 and TRBJ2-2, with a tentative D call TRBD2 (5 bases). The germline CDR1 and CDR2 sequences are SGHTA and FQGNSA. The CDR3 spans 16 residues. The germline V and J ends were trimmed by 1 base and 5 bases, with 14 bases remaining between them. CDR3 coding DNA: TGTGCCAGCAGCTTAGACCCCCCCCCGGGGACCGGGGAGCTGTTTTTT. Encoded protein: CASSLDPPPGTGELFF.

The V gene is TRBV5-1, the J gene TRBJ1-5; a weak D match, TRBD1 (6 bases). The CDR3 totals 15 residues. V was cut by 0 bases and J by 4 bases, with 11 bases left in between. Germline values: CDR1 SGHRS, CDR2 YFSETQ. The CDR3 protein is CASSLDHTGNQPQHF. The CDR3 nucleotides are TGCGCCAGCAGCTTGGATCATACAGGGAATCAGCCCCAGCATTTT.

The V call is TRBV6-5, the J call TRBJ1-5; D is unclear. The germline V gene has CDR1 MNHEY and CDR2 SVGAGI. Trimming took off 6 bases at V and 4 bases at J, with 13 bases between the two ends. This CDR3 region has 14 residues. CDR3 DNA: TGTGCCAGCAGGCCGACGGGGATAAATCAGCCCCAGCATTTT. This gives the protein CASRPTGINQPQHF.

The V and J genes are TRBV4-1 and TRBJ2-4; tentatively, D is TRBD1 (6 bases). CDR1 is MGHRA, CDR2 YSYEKL, per germline. The germline V and J ends were trimmed by 5 bases and 2 bases, with 10 bases remaining between them. This CDR3 spans 14 amino acids. The CDR3 sequence is CASSLGHPKNIQYF. For the CDR3, the DNA is TGCGCCAGCAGCTTGGGACATCCCAAAAACATTCAGTACTTC.